The rows below give T cell receptor beta chains drawn from one sample of a study of monozygotic twins with inflammatory bowel disease. TCRdb re-called the 5' RACE reads, yielding one record per CDR3 amino acid sequence without DNA. There are tens of thousands of distinct CDR3 sequences in the sample, with less than 7.5% held by the top ten. Sequenced material: blood. These TCRs come from a human donor with ulcerative colitis or Crohn's disease, or a healthy co-twin of an affected twin (not recorded which). CDR3s include the opening cysteine and the closing phenylalanine or tryptophan. Fields, in order: J gene, V gene, CDR3 protein.

J gene: TRBJ1-1; V gene: TRBV11-2; CDR3 protein: CASSLDLWGSGFF
J gene: TRBJ2-4; V gene: TRBV9; CDR3 protein: CASSVAVASGGAGKNIQYF
J gene: TRBJ2-5; V gene: TRBV7-7; CDR3 protein: CASSLGVLAPGAETQYF
J gene: TRBJ2-7; V gene: TRBV5-1; CDR3 protein: CASSFAGTDYEQYF
J gene: TRBJ1-1; V gene: TRBV7-9; CDR3 protein: CASSQAGRAAFF
J gene: TRBJ1-5; V gene: TRBV20-1; CDR3 protein: CSARDLGHLNNQPQHF
J gene: TRBJ2-3; V gene: TRBV19; CDR3 protein: CASSPEIAGGMSSTDTQYF
J gene: TRBJ2-7; V gene: TRBV20-1; CDR3 protein: CSARTPGAYEQYF
J gene: TRBJ2-5; V gene: TRBV5-6; CDR3 protein: CASSAGTSGGETQYF
J gene: TRBJ1-1; V gene: TRBV5-1; CDR3 protein: CASSPTLGTTEAFF
J gene: TRBJ2-7; V gene: TRBV6-5; CDR3 protein: CASSYERVTGGYEQYF
J gene: TRBJ1-1; V gene: TRBV12-3/TRBV12-4; CDR3 protein: CASRWAGEGTEAFF
J gene: TRBJ1-1; V gene: TRBV19; CDR3 protein: CASDGWASTEAFF
J gene: TRBJ1-2; V gene: TRBV6-5; CDR3 protein: CASSYSETYYGYTF